Listed here are 14 T cell receptor beta chains from one sample, sequenced in a study of CD8 T cells in ankylosing spondylitis. TCRdb independently ran MiXCR on the 5' RACE reads; one entry per CDR3 protein. Of some 130,000 distinct CDR3 sequences listed, roughly 13% were seen once; the top ten hold under 3%. The source material was blood, either unsorted or a sorted T cell fraction (not recorded which). These receptors all come from a female donor with ankylosing spondylitis or in good health (not recorded which).

The chain uses TRBV28 and TRBJ2-3; TRBD1 agrees at 9 bases. The length of the CDR3 is 18 residues. In germline, CDR1 is MDHEN, CDR2 SYDVKM. J gave up 3 bases and V 3 bases, and 13 bases lay outside the gene matches. CDR3 loop: CASSFPTDGQGRTDTQYF. CDR3 DNA sequence: TGTGCCAGCAGTTTCCCCACCGACGGACAGGGGAGAACAGATACGCAGTATTTT. The complete variable domain, with remaining parts taken from reference TRBV28 and TRBJ2-3, reads DVKVTQSSRYLVKRTGEKVFLECVQDMDHENMFWYRQDPGLGLRLIYFSYDVKMKEKGDIPEGYSVSREKKERFSLILESASTNQTSMYLCASSFPTDGQGRTDTQYFGPGTRLTVL.

This chain links TRBV5-1 with TRBJ2-1, with TRBD2 matching over 9 bases. Trimming removed 4 bases from V and 2 bases from J; junction bases left unmatched: 1. The CDR3 contains 14 residues. Germline CDR1 and CDR2: SGHRS and YFSETQ. The DNA for the CDR3 is TGCGCCAGCAGCGGACTAGCGCCCTACAATGAGCAGTTCTTC. This translates into CASSGLAPYNEQFF.

This clonotype was counted between two and nine times. The chain's CDR3 is CASSYSMTGGDEQFF. CDR3 nucleotide sequence: TGTGCCAGCAGTTACTCGATGACAGGGGGCGATGAGCAGTTCTTC. This sequence joins TRBV6-5 and TRBJ2-1; TRBD1 aligns across 10 bases. This CDR3 contains 15 residues. Germline assignment: CDR1 MNHEY and CDR2 SVGAGI. V was pared by 0 bases and J by 8 bases, with 4 bases of the junction left unmatched.

The rearrangement uses TRBV7-3 and TRBJ1-5, with D perhaps matching TRBD1 (5 bases). From germline, CDR1 is SGHTA and CDR2 FQGTGA. This CDR3 spans 20 amino acids. Trimming removed 0 bases at V and 7 bases at J, with 28 bases between. This CDR3 reads CASSLTTHRDPRARSQPQHF. For the CDR3, the DNA is TGTGCCAGCAGCTTAACCACCCATCGGGACCCAAGAGCAAGAAGCCAGCCCCAGCATTTT.

The genes are TRBV29-1 and TRBJ2-3; 8 nucleotides match TRBD2. CDR1 and CDR2 from the germline V gene are SQVTM and ANQGSEA. Germline trimming cut 6 bases from V and 6 bases from J; bases unmatched to any gene: 14. The length of the CDR3 is 15 residues. CDR3 residues: CSVGLVGGPGDTQYF. CDR3 DNA sequence: TGCAGCGTGGGACTAGTGGGGGGGCCAGGGGATACGCAGTATTTT.

This clonotype was seen many times. This chain links TRBV3-1 with TRBJ1-2, with D possibly matching TRBD1 (5 bases). CDR1 is LGHDT, CDR2 YNNKEL, per germline (reference sequence). This CDR3 has 13 amino acids. Trimming cost V 6 bases and J 1 base, with 9 bases left between them. CDR3 coding DNA: TGTGCCAGCAGATCAGACAGTAACTATGGCTACACCTTC. Translation gives CASRSDSNYGYTF.

This clonotype has a handful of counts. The chain couples TRBV5-1 to TRBJ2-3; D remains unclear. The germline V gene has CDR1 SGHRS and CDR2 YFSETQ. The CDR3 has 12 amino acids. The V gene lost 5 bases and the J gene lost 5 bases, with 9 bases spanning the gap. The CDR3 bases are TGCGCCAGCAGGATGCGAATAGATACGCAGTATTTT. It specifies CASRMRIDTQYF.

This clonotype appeared a single time. V usage is TRBV12-3 or TRBV12-4 and J usage is TRBJ1-2, with 9 positions matching TRBD1. V gave up 6 bases and J gave up 8 bases; unmatched junction bases: 10. The CDR3 length is 14 residues. The CDR3: CASRPDRGASGYTF. The CDR3 region has the DNA TGTGCCAGCAGACCGGACAGGGGTGCTAGCGGCTACACCTTC.

The chain recombines TRBV12-3 or TRBV12-4 with TRBJ1-1; D is uncertain. Trimming removed 2 bases from V and 1 base from J, with 8 bases in between. The CDR3 spans 14 residues. CDR3 in DNA: TGTGCCAGCAGTTTATGGAGGGAGAACACTGAAGCTTTCTTT. Encoded protein: CASSLWRENTEAFF.

The CDR3 coding sequence is TGCGCCAGCAGCTTGGCCCGGGACAGAGACCTCAGGGACTATGGCTACACCTTC. This encodes CASSLARDRDLRDYGYTF. The chain carries TRBV5-1 and TRBJ1-2; 7 nucleotides align to TRBD1. The germline gives CDR1 SGHRS, CDR2 YFSETQ. The CDR3 has 18 residues. The V gene end was trimmed by 0 bases and the J gene end by 3 bases; junction bases not matched to a gene: 14.

This clonotype appeared many times. V and J are TRBV19 and TRBJ2-1, with D unresolved. Germline V gene lookup returns CDR1 LNHDA and CDR2 SQIVND (reference sequence). The CDR3 consists of 15 residues. Trimming removed 6 bases at V and 2 bases at J, with 14 bases between. Here the CDR3 reads CASSSDTGTYNEQFF. The DNA for the CDR3 is TGTGCCAGTAGCAGCGACACGGGCACCTACAATGAGCAGTTCTTC.

This clonotype was seen many times. The chain couples TRBV20-1 to TRBJ2-7; the match to TRBD2 covers 11 bases. The CDR3 covers 14 residues. Losses at the gene ends were 6 bases for V and 2 bases for J; bases not matched to a gene: 6. The germline CDR1 and CDR2 sequences are DFQATT and SNEGSKA (reference sequence). The CDR3 bases are TGCAGTGCCGAACTAGCGGGGGATCCCTACGAGCAGTACTTC. As protein: CSAELAGDPYEQYF.

The chain couples TRBV20-1 to TRBJ2-3; 13 nucleotides line up with TRBD2. J was trimmed by 2 bases and V by 6 bases; bases with no gene match: 5. The CDR3 has 15 amino acids. Per germline, CDR1 DFQATT and CDR2 SNEGSKA (reference sequence). The CDR3 DNA sequence: TGCAGTGCCTCGGGACTAGCGGGGATCACAGATACGCAGTATTTT. Translating it yields CSASGLAGITDTQYF.

This clonotype was seen a handful of times. This rearrangement joins TRBV7-9 to TRBJ2-1; 14 nucleotides agree with TRBD2. The J segment lost 2 bases and the V segment lost 4 bases, leaving 4 bases of the junction unmatched. Germline values: CDR1 SEHNR, CDR2 FQNEAQ (reference sequence). The CDR3 covers 17 residues. The CDR3 region is CASSSGLAGETYNEQFF. DNA for the CDR3: TGTGCCAGCAGCTCGGGACTAGCGGGGGAAACCTACAATGAGCAGTTCTTC.